These 5 T cell receptor beta chains share one sample of origin, sequenced in a study of blood T cell repertoires in COVID-19 (dated by TCRdb to 2020 to 2021). The library was made by the immunoSEQ multiplex PCR assay. This immuneACCESS table, as held by TCRdb, lists in-frame sequences with V and J called but not all clones. Of the missing ones, under half trace to an unresolved V gene in checked studies; the others have no known cause. For this sample there are under 200,000 clones; approximately 87% appear just once. The biggest ten clones account for around 10% of the sample. The sample consisted of peripheral blood. The receptors were sampled from a woman in her seventies with COVID-19, enrolled during active disease.

The chain links TRBV11-2 to TRBJ2-7, with 8 positions matching TRBD2. The germline CDR1 and CDR2 sequences are SGHAT and FQNNGV. The CDR3 totals 15 residues. V shed 2 bases, J shed 2 bases, and the junction held 5 bases outside the gene matches. The CDR3, as DNA: TGTGCCAGCAGCTTAACGGCGGGGGGAACCTACGAGCAGTACTTC. Its translation is CASSLTAGGTYEQYF. The full variable domain, completed using reference TRBV11-2 and TRBJ2-7, is EAGVAQSPRYKIIEKRQSVAFWCNPISGHATLYWYQQILGQGPKLLIQFQNNGVVDDSQLPKDRFSAERLKGVDSTLKIQPAKLEDSAVYLCASSLTAGGTYEQYFGPGTRLTVT.

This chain links TRBV5-1 with TRBJ2-3; D is perhaps TRBD1 (5 bases). With 0 bases removed from V and 0 bases from J, the gap between germline ends came to 8 bases. Germline V gene data show CDR1 as SGHRS and CDR2 as YFSETQ. The length of the CDR3 is 15 residues. CDR3 amino acids: CASSLGWGSTDTQYF. As DNA, the CDR3 is TGCGCCAGCAGCTTGGGGTGGGGCAGCACAGATACGCAGTATTTT.

V usage is TRBV5-1 and J usage is TRBJ2-3; 7 bases fit TRBD1. CDR1 and CDR2 from the germline V gene are SGHRS and YFSETQ. The CDR3 loop spans 16 amino acids. J lost 5 bases, V lost 4 bases, and 13 bases had no gene match. For the CDR3, the DNA is TGCGCCAGCAGCCTAACTCCAGACAGGGTTGGAGATACGCAGTATTTT. Translated, it gives CASSLTPDRVGDTQYF.

The gene calls are TRBV6-5 and TRBJ1-2, with 10 bases matching TRBD1. Per the germline V gene, CDR1 is MNHEY and CDR2 is SVGAGI. V gave up 7 bases and J gave up 4 bases; unmatched junction bases: 9. CDR3 length equals 15 residues. In nucleotides, the CDR3 is TGTGCCAGCACCACCGGGACAGGGGCCCTCTATGGCTACACCTTC. Residues: CASTTGTGALYGYTF.

The chain couples TRBV30 to TRBJ1-6; D gene ambiguous. Trimming left V 6 bases short and J 5 bases short, with 17 bases between. The CDR3 contains 15 residues. The germline V gene has CDR1 GTSNPN and CDR2 SVGIG (reference sequence). The CDR3 is CACQWLGGHNSPLHF. The CDR3 bases are TGTGCCTGCCAGTGGCTCGGAGGGCATAATTCACCCCTCCACTTT.